Listed here are 31 T cell receptor beta chains from one sample, sequenced in a study of T-cell reconstitution after alpha-beta-depleted transplantation in children. The authors prepared the TCRbeta library with unique molecular identifiers. TCRdb called the PCR reads again in MiXCR, with one record for every CDR3 protein. The table has 550,000 to 800,000 distinct CDR3 sequences, around 13% seen once. The material was PBMCs, obtained before TCRalphabeta/CD19-depleted stem cell transplant. All receptors come from a girl aged 2 to 9 with congenital amegakaryocytic thrombocytopenia, due to receive a stem cell transplant.

This clonotype was counted at least ten times. This rearrangement joins TRBV3-1 to TRBJ2-5; D gene uncertain. The CDR3 runs to 13 residues. Per the germline V gene, CDR1 is LGHDT and CDR2 is YNNKEL (reference sequence). V was pared by 1 base and J by 4 bases, with 7 bases between. CDR3 nucleotide sequence: TGTGCCAGCAGCCAAGGGACGATAGAGACCCAGTACTTC. Amino acid sequence: CASSQGTIETQYF.

This clonotype was observed at least ten times. This sequence joins TRBV29-1 and TRBJ2-2, with D maybe TRBD2 (6 bases). The CDR3 contains 14 residues. In germline, CDR1 is SQVTM, CDR2 ANQGSEA. Trimming left V 5 bases short and J 4 bases short, with 14 bases between. The CDR3 reads CSVFGGALTGELFF. The CDR3 nucleotides read TGCAGCGTTTTCGGGGGAGCCCTCACCGGGGAGCTGTTTTTT.

CDR3 DNA sequence: TGCAGCGGAACCCTTGGACGGACAGATACGCAGTATTTT. Translating it yields CSGTLGRTDTQYF. The chain has TRBV29-1 and TRBJ2-3; D unclear. The CDR3 runs to 13 residues. V lost 7 bases, J lost 3 bases, and 14 bases lay in between. Germline V CDR1 and CDR2: SQVTM, ANQGSEA.

This clonotype was seen a few times. The V call is TRBV11-2, the J call TRBJ2-7, with TRBD2 identical over 7 bases. CDR3 length equals 13 residues. The V segment lost 4 bases and the J segment 3 bases; nucleotides outside the gene matches: 3. CDR1 and CDR2 (germline): SGHAT, FQNNGV. The DNA of the CDR3 is TGTGCCAGCAGCTACGTAGCGGGCTACGAGCAGTACTTC. It yields the protein CASSYVAGYEQYF.

This clonotype showed up just once. The chain is built from TRBV20-1 and TRBJ2-2, with unresolved D. The germline V gene encodes CDR1 DFQATT and CDR2 SNEGSKA (reference sequence). V gave up 5 bases and J gave up 7 bases, with 8 bases separating them. This CDR3 comprises 11 residues. The CDR3, as DNA: TGCAGTGCTCCTCTGGGCGGGGAGCTGTTTTTT. It encodes CSAPLGGELFF.

This chain's CDR3 is CATSPFGSSAYSGNTIYF. The CDR3 bases are TGTGCCACTTCCCCCTTCGGGAGTTCGGCTTACTCTGGAAACACCATATATTTT. The J gene is TRBJ1-3, the V gene TRBV6-2 or TRBV6-3; no firm D call. This CDR3 comprises 18 residues. Germline V gives CDR1 MNHEY, CDR2 SVGEGT. Between the trimmed V and J ends, which lost 10 bases and 0 bases, there was a span of 25 bases.

Only a few counts were recorded for this clonotype. The chain has TRBV5-6 and TRBJ2-7, with D uncertain. Germline V CDR1 and CDR2: SGHDT, YYEEEE. Trimming shortened V by 3 bases and J by 0 bases, and 13 bases separated the two germline ends. The length of the CDR3 is 15 residues. The CDR3, as DNA: TGTGCCAGCAGCTCCCAACCGGGTAGCTCCTACGAGCAGTACTTC. Protein sequence: CASSSQPGSSYEQYF.

This clonotype was counted only a few times. The V and J genes are TRBV29-1 and TRBJ2-1, with 15 nucleotides matching TRBD2. The germline V gene encodes CDR1 SQVTM and CDR2 ANQGSEA. CDR3 length: 20 residues. The V segment lost 0 bases and the J segment 4 bases; nucleotides outside the gene matches: 13. The CDR3 sequence is CSVEESQGTSGRPTYNEQFF. In nucleotides, the CDR3 is TGCAGCGTTGAAGAGAGTCAGGGGACTAGCGGGAGGCCTACATACAATGAGCAGTTCTTC.

CDR3 in DNA: TGCGCCAGCAGCCGGGAAGCCCCCCTTGAGCAGTTCTTC. Protein: CASSREAPLEQFF. This chain links TRBV5-1 with TRBJ2-1; TRBD2 might be the D (5 bases). V was trimmed by 4 bases and J by 9 bases, leaving 14 bases between them. This CDR3 has 13 amino acids. Germline V CDR1 and CDR2: SGHRS, YFSETQ.

V is TRBV7-9 and J is TRBJ2-1; D is possibly TRBD2 (5 bases). Looked up from germline, CDR1 is SEHNR and CDR2 is FQNEAQ (reference sequence). CDR3 length equals 16 residues. V lost 4 bases to trimming and J lost 2 bases, with 15 bases between them. The CDR3 spells CASSSIRELPYNEQFF. CDR3 nucleotides: TGTGCCAGCAGCTCGATCCGGGAACTCCCCTACAATGAGCAGTTCTTC.

This clonotype was picked up a small number of times. The chain carries TRBV5-1 and TRBJ2-3; 7 nucleotides line up with TRBD1. The CDR3 has 15 amino acids. In germline, CDR1 is SGHRS, CDR2 YFSETQ. The J segment lost 4 bases and the V segment lost 4 bases, leaving 9 bases of the junction unmatched. CDR3 sequence (DNA): TGCGCCAGCAGCACCCGACAGGGCGGACCAGATACGCAGTATTTT. It encodes CASSTRQGGPDTQYF.

The rearrangement uses TRBV20-1 and TRBJ2-1; 9 bases map to TRBD2. This CDR3 is 14 amino acids long. Germline V gene data show CDR1 as DFQATT and CDR2 as SNEGSKA (reference sequence). V shed 5 bases and J 3 bases; nucleotides not matched to a gene: 5. The CDR3 loop is CSAVAGENYNEQFF. CDR3 nucleotide sequence: TGCAGTGCTGTAGCGGGAGAAAACTACAATGAGCAGTTCTTC.

This clonotype was picked up one time. The genes are TRBV11-2 and TRBJ2-7; D may match TRBD1 or TRBD2 (5 bases each). Trimming pared 4 bases from V and 6 bases from J, leaving 19 bases between. The CDR3 totals 15 residues. Germline loops: CDR1 SGHAT, CDR2 FQNNGV. The CDR3 is CASSWDANVVGEQYF. The CDR3, as DNA: TGTGCCAGCAGCTGGGACGCAAACGTGGTGGGCGAGCAGTACTTC.

This clonotype has a count of ten or more. CDR3 region: CASSILAEVLPNTGELFF. Written as DNA, the CDR3 is TGTGCCAGTAGTATCCTAGCGGAAGTACTCCCGAACACCGGGGAGCTGTTTTTT. This sequence joins TRBV19 and TRBJ2-2; 7 nucleotides align to TRBD2. Germline V gives CDR1 LNHDA, CDR2 SQIVND (reference sequence). The CDR3 has 18 amino acids. Trimming removed 3 bases from V and 0 bases from J; junction bases left unmatched: 10.

This clonotype was seen only a few times. The rearrangement links TRBV20-1 to TRBJ2-7; 7 bases are a match to TRBD2. CDR3 length equals 14 residues. The germline CDR1 and CDR2 sequences are DFQATT and SNEGSKA (reference sequence). Germline trimming cut 3 bases from V and 5 bases from J; bases unmatched to any gene: 10. For the CDR3, the DNA is TGCAGTGCTAGTTTGACGGGAGGTAGAGACGAGCAGTACTTC. Protein: CSASLTGGRDEQYF.

This clonotype was seen a single time. The chain uses TRBV5-1 and TRBJ2-1, with D maybe TRBD1 (6 bases). Trimming took 5 bases from V and 4 from J, leaving 13 bases between them. This CDR3 is 14 amino acids long. Per germline, CDR1 SGHRS and CDR2 YFSETQ. DNA for the CDR3: TGCGCCAGCAGAGACAGGAACTATTACAATGAGCAGTTCTTC. Its protein is CASRDRNYYNEQFF.

As for this clonotype: Since a much larger clone is just one base distant, this may be a read error. The DNA of the CDR3 is TGTGCCAGCAAACCAAGGGGTCGCTCCTACAATGAGCAGTTCTTC. As protein: CASKPRGRSYNEQFF. The rearrangement uses TRBV5-6 and TRBJ2-1; D may be TRBD1 (5 bases). Germline-derived CDR1 and CDR2 are SGHDT and YYEEEE. Trimming removed 6 bases from V and 0 bases from J, with 13 bases in between. The CDR3 length is 15 residues.

In this sample, this clonotype turned up many times. The gene calls are TRBV18 and TRBJ2-7; no firm D call. Germline loops: CDR1 KGHSH, CDR2 LQKENI. This CDR3 is 14 amino acids long. The germline V and J ends were trimmed by 3 bases and 0 bases, with 9 bases remaining between them. CDR3 residues: CASSPSISSYEQYF. CDR3 nucleotides: TGTGCCAGCTCACCTTCCATAAGCTCCTACGAGCAGTACTTC.

This clonotype was seen at least ten times. The J gene is TRBJ1-4, the V gene TRBV28, with D possibly TRBD1 on 5 matching bases. Germline CDR1 MDHEN, CDR2 SYDVKM. The CDR3 consists of 15 residues. V was trimmed by 2 bases and J by 0 bases, leaving 7 bases between them. The CDR3 coding sequence is TGTGCCAGCAGTTTAATGGGGGCAACTAATGAAAAACTGTTTTTT. Its translation is CASSLMGATNEKLFF.

This rearrangement joins TRBV5-5 to TRBJ1-6; D call uncertain. The length of the CDR3 is 13 residues. Germline V gene data show CDR1 as SGHKS and CDR2 as YYEKEE (reference sequence). V lost 3 bases to trimming and J lost 9 bases, with 10 bases between them. The CDR3 sequence is CASSWETPSPLHF. CDR3 nucleotide sequence: TGTGCCAGCAGCTGGGAGACTCCTTCACCCCTCCACTTT.

This clonotype has ten or more counts. The CDR3 nucleotides read TGCAGTGCTCGTTATAGCGATACTAGTCTGATCACAGATACGCAGTATTTT. The encoded protein is CSARYSDTSLITDTQYF. The rearrangement uses TRBV20-1 and TRBJ2-3; perhaps TRBD2 as D (5 bases). Per germline, CDR1 DFQATT and CDR2 SNEGSKA (reference sequence). The length of the CDR3 is 17 residues. V lost 5 bases to trimming and J lost 2 bases, with 23 bases between them.

The V and J genes are TRBV15 and TRBJ2-2; tentative D call: TRBD1 (5 bases). Germline assignment: CDR1 LNHNV and CDR2 YYDKDF (reference sequence). This CDR3 has 17 residues. The V gene lost 3 bases and the J gene lost 1 base, with 15 bases spanning the gap. The CDR3 loop is CATSRLAGYQNTGELFF. As DNA, the CDR3 is TGTGCCACCAGCAGGTTGGCAGGGTACCAGAACACCGGGGAGCTGTTTTTT.

About this clonotype: With a much larger clone just one base away, this may be a read error. This chain links TRBV20-1 with TRBJ2-2, with D perhaps being TRBD1 or TRBD2 (6 bases each). Germline V gene sequence: CDR1 DFQATT, CDR2 SNEGSKA (reference sequence). CDR3 length: 17 residues. The CDR3 spells CCAKGGPNWVHTGELFF. CDR3 nucleotide sequence: TGCTGTGCTAAAGGGGGGCCGAACTGGGTTCACACCGGGGAGCTGTTTTTT.

There are a few counts of this clonotype. The chain joins TRBV4-1 to TRBJ2-6; 8 nucleotides align to TRBD2. The CDR3 has 18 amino acids. CDR1 and CDR2 (germline): MGHRA, YSYEKL. The J segment lost 3 bases and the V segment lost 0 bases, leaving 7 bases of the junction unmatched. CDR3 in amino acids: CASSQDGQREFGANVLTF. CDR3 nucleotides: TGCGCCAGCAGCCAAGATGGGCAGCGGGAGTTTGGGGCCAACGTCCTGACTTTC.

This clonotype was seen ten or more times. The chain couples TRBV20-1 to TRBJ2-1; TRBD2 matches 9 bases. CDR1 and CDR2 from the germline V gene are DFQATT and SNEGSKA (reference sequence). Germline trimming cut 0 bases from V and 2 bases from J; bases unmatched to any gene: 5. The CDR3 covers 16 residues. CDR3 bases: TGCAGTGCTAGAGATCGGGGGACTAGCACCTACAATGAGCAGTTCTTC. Its protein product is CSARDRGTSTYNEQFF.

This clonotype came up many times. This chain joins TRBV29-1 and TRBJ2-1, with 14 nucleotides matching TRBD2. The ends lost 6 bases at V and 6 bases at J; junction bases unmatched: 1. From germline, CDR1 is SQVTM and CDR2 ANQGSEA. The CDR3 is 13 residues long. The CDR3 spells CSVGTSGSNEQFF. CDR3 sequence (DNA): TGCAGCGTGGGGACTAGCGGGAGCAATGAGCAGTTCTTC.

This clonotype was seen more than once but under ten times. V gene TRBV12-3 or TRBV12-4 combines with J gene TRBJ2-3; D is unclear. V was pared by 3 bases and J by 4 bases, with 8 bases between. The CDR3 is 13 amino acids. The DNA for the CDR3 is TGTGCCAGCAGTTTGAAAGGGTCAGATACGCAGTATTTT. It yields the protein CASSLKGSDTQYF.

This clonotype was found many times. The chain has TRBV12-3 or TRBV12-4 and TRBJ2-7; no definite D call. The CDR3 sequence is 11 residues long. Trimming stripped 6 bases from V and 3 bases from J, with 6 bases between. CDR3 region: CASSELYEQYF. CDR3 DNA sequence: TGTGCCAGCAGCGAGCTCTACGAGCAGTACTTC.

This clonotype was counted only a few times. CDR3: CSAIETEKGGYTF. Here the CDR3 DNA reads TGCAGTGCTATTGAGACAGAAAAGGGGGGCTACACCTTC. The genes are TRBV20-1 and TRBJ1-2; D perhaps matches TRBD1 (5 bases). Trimming pared 4 bases from V and 8 bases from J, leaving 17 bases between. Germline V gene data show CDR1 as DFQATT and CDR2 as SNEGSKA (reference sequence). The CDR3 runs 13 residues.

The J gene is TRBJ2-7, the V gene TRBV20-1; D gene unclear. The V end lost 6 bases, the J end lost 1 base, and 10 bases lay between the germline ends. In germline, CDR1 is DFQATT, CDR2 SNEGSKA (reference sequence). The length of the CDR3 is 12 residues. The CDR3 loop is CSANDISYEQYF. The CDR3 DNA reads TGCAGTGCCAACGACATTTCCTACGAGCAGTACTTC.

This rearrangement joins TRBV5-1 to TRBJ1-2; TRBD1 is a possible D gene (5 bases). Germline lookup yields CDR1 SGHRS and CDR2 YFSETQ. This CDR3 contains 13 residues. The V end lost 0 bases, the J end lost 7 bases, and 10 bases lay between the germline ends. The CDR3 loop reads CASSLAPQVGYTF. CDR3 bases: TGCGCCAGCAGCTTGGCCCCACAGGTTGGCTACACCTTC. The complete variable domain, with remaining parts taken from reference TRBV5-1 and TRBJ1-2, reads KAGVTQTPRYLIKTRGQQVTLSCSPISGHRSVSWYQQTPGQGLQFLFEYFSETQRNKGNFPGRFSGRQFSNSRSEMNVSTLELGDSALYLCASSLAPQVGYTFGSGTRLTVV.